The clone carrying this TCR beta chain was found once. Clones were read by immunoSEQ multiplex PCR, and TCRdb kept only the in-frame ones, dropping some. The sample lists some 270,000 clones, over 80% occurring once. This record belongs to a study of blood T cell repertoires in COVID-19. Study details: COVID-19 samples, acute and convalescent, were from the United States, Italy and Spain.

V trimming: 4 bases; J trimming: 3 bases; junction bases outside the gene matches: 8. Germline V gives CDR1 SEHNR, CDR2 FQNEAQ (reference sequence). This CDR3 region has 17 residues. Sequenced input: peripheral blood. The V and J genes are TRBV7-9 and TRBJ2-6, with 8 bases identical to TRBD1. This sequence was found in a woman aged 40-49 years who had recovered from COVID-19. The CDR3 sequence: CASSYGQGSVGANVLTF. CDR3 coding DNA: TGTGCCAGCAGCTACGGACAGGGTAGTGTTGGGGCCAACGTCCTGACTTTC.